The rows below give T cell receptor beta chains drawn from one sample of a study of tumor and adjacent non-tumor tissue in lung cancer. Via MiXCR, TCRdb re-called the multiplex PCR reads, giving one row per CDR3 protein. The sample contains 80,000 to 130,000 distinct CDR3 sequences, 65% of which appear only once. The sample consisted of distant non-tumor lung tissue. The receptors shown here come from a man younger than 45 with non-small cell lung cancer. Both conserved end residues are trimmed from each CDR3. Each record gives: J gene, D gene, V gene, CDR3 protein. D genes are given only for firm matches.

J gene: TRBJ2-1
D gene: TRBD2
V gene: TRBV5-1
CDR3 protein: ASSSGLAGASYNEQF

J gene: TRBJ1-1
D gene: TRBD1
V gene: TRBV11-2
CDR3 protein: TGSLYPGTGPMNTEAF

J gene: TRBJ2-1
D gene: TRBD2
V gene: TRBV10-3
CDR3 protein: AIDSGGRINEQF

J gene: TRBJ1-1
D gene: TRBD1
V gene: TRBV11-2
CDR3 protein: ARSRTGLNTEAF

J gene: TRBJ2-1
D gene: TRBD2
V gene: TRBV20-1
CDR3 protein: SAKRESYNEQF

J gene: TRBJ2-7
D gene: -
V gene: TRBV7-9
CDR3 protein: ASSYAQGEAYEHY

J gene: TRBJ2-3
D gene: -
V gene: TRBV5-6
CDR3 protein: ASSMPSGGTDTQY

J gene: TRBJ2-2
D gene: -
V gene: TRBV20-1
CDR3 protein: SARGLRAPTGELF

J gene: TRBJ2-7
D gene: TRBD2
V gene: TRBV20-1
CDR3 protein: SARRPSGRSYEQC

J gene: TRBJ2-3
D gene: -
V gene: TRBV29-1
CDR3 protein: SVMTIGGHTDTQY

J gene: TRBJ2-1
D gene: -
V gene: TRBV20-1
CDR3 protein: SARMGGPYNEQF

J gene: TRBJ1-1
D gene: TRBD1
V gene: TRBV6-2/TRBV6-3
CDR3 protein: ASTGQANTEAF

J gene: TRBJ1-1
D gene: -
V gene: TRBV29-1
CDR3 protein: SVEDVIGAF

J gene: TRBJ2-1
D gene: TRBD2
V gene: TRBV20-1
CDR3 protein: SVRTSGSGFGEQF

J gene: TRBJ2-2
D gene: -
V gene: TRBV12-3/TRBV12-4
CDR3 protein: ASSTGTRGGTGELF

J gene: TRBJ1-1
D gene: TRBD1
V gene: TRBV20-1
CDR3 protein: SAGDWGQPPNTEAF

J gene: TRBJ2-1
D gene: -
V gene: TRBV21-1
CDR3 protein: AGSKRTSGSWEQF

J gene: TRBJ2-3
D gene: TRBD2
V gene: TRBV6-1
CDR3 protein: ASSPGLAGGPTDTQY

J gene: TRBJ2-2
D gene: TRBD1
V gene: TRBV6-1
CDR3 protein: ASRSTDGYTGGLF

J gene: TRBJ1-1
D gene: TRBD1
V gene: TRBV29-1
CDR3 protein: SVAPGTGLDEAF

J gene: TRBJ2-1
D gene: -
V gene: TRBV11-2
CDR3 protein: ASSLGHYQQF

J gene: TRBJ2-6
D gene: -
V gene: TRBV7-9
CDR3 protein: ASSLEFRRKSGANVLT

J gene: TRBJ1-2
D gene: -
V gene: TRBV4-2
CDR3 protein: ASSRYLEGTYGYT

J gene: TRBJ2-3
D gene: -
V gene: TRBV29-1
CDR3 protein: SVEVWADTQY

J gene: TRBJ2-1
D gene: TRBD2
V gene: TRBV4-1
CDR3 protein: ASSHPRRGVPGLAGDHNEQF

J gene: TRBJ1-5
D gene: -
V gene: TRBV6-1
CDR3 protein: ANSERLRNQPQH

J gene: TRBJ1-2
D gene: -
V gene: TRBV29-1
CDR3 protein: SAREDVISDYT

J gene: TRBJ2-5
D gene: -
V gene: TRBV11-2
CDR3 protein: ASSLELQEGWEETQY

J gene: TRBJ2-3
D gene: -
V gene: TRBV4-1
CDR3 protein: ASSQISERADTDRQY

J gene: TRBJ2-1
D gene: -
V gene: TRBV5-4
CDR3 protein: ASSHDYYEQF

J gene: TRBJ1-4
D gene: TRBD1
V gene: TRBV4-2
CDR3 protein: VSSQDQVTGDEKLF

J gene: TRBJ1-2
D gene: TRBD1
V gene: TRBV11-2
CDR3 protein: ARRGQGVGYCYT

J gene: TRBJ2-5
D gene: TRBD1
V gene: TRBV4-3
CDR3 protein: TSSREGQGARETQY